The 13 T cell receptor beta chains reported below all come from one sample, sequenced in a study of T cells in Graves' hyperthyroidism and ophthalmopathy. Amplification of TCR beta CDR3 regions was performed using RNA transcripts as template. HTBI primers were employed in a first-round RT-PCR of the TCR CDR3. One entry per CDR3 protein results from TCRdb running MiXCR on the multiplex PCR reads. Among 300,000 to 450,000 distinct CDR3 sequences listed, roughly 18% were seen once. Material for sequencing was blood. The receptors originated from a woman aged 40 to 55 with Graves' ophthalmopathy.

At least ten counts were recorded for this clonotype. This sequence joins TRBV12-3 or TRBV12-4 and TRBJ1-2; the match to TRBD1 covers 9 bases. After removal of 4 bases from V and 4 bases from J, the junction contained 4 bases not matched to a gene. This CDR3 spans 14 amino acids. CDR3 residues: CASSSTGQGYGYTF. CDR3 coding DNA: TGTGCCAGCAGTTCCACGGGACAGGGCTATGGCTACACCTTC.

This clonotype was seen many times. The chain uses TRBV20-1 and TRBJ1-1; tentatively, D is TRBD1 (5 bases). This CDR3 contains 11 residues. V lost 6 bases and J 8 bases, leaving 13 bases between the germline ends. CDR1 DFQATT and CDR2 SNEGSKA come from the germline V gene (reference sequence). The CDR3 here is CSAPIWTEAFF. CDR3 nucleotides: TGCAGTGCCCCGATTTGGACAGAAGCTTTCTTT.

This clonotype was seen repeatedly, ten times or more. The chain combines TRBV12-5 with TRBJ1-5; D is unresolved. In germline, CDR1 is LGHNT, CDR2 FRNRAP. Trimming pared 1 base from V and 0 bases from J, leaving 4 bases between. This CDR3 contains 14 residues. CDR3: CASGLGNSNQPQHF. In nucleotides, the CDR3 is TGTGCTAGTGGTTTGGGAAATAGCAATCAGCCCCAGCATTTT.

Ten or more counts support this clonotype. The chain links TRBV28 to TRBJ1-5, with a weak D call TRBD1 (6 bases). Germline V lookup: CDR1 MDHEN, CDR2 SYDVKM. Trimming removed 2 bases from V and 6 bases from J, with 14 bases in between. The CDR3 loop spans 15 amino acids. The CDR3: CASSLSQIRGQPQHF. The CDR3, as DNA: TGTGCCAGCAGTTTAAGTCAGATCAGGGGTCAGCCCCAGCATTTT.

The J gene is TRBJ1-5, the V gene TRBV5-5; possibly TRBD1 for D (6 bases). CDR3 length equals 15 residues. V was cut by 4 bases and J by 2 bases, with 13 bases left in between. Germline assignment: CDR1 SGHKS and CDR2 YYEKEE (reference sequence). In DNA, the CDR3 is TGTGCCAGCAGCCCGGGGGGGGCCCGCAATCAGCCCCAGCATTTT. This gives the protein CASSPGGARNQPQHF.

This clonotype was recorded many times. The rearrangement joins TRBV28 to TRBJ2-7; 8 bases are shared with TRBD1. CDR3 size: 15 residues. J lost 3 bases, V lost 8 bases, and 12 bases had no gene match. CDR1 is MDHEN, CDR2 SYDVKM, per germline. CDR3 residues: CASSRLRDRFYEQYF. The CDR3 bases are TGTGCCAGCTCAAGACTCCGGGACAGGTTCTACGAGCAGTACTTC. The full variable domain, its missing parts supplied by reference TRBV28 and TRBJ2-7, is DVKVTQSSRYLVKRTGEKVFLECVQDMDHENMFWYRQDPGLGLRLIYFSYDVKMKEKGDIPEGYSVSREKKERFSLILESASTNQTSMYLCASSRLRDRFYEQYFGPGTRLTVT.

The V gene is TRBV12-3 or TRBV12-4, the J gene TRBJ1-5; D is uncertain. The V gene lost 3 bases and the J gene lost 3 bases, with 12 bases spanning the gap. The CDR3 sequence is 15 residues long. The DNA of the CDR3 is TGTGCCAGCAGTTTCGCTCCTGCTTCCAATCAGCCCCAGCATTTT. It specifies CASSFAPASNQPQHF.

The chain carries TRBV6-2 or TRBV6-3 and TRBJ1-5; D gene unclear. Trimming removed 0 bases from V and 7 bases from J, with 4 bases in between. The CDR3 has 12 residues. In germline, CDR1 is MNHEY, CDR2 SVGEGT. Written as DNA, the CDR3 is TGTGCCAGCAGTTACTCGCGGCAGCCCCAGCATTTT. The encoded protein is CASSYSRQPQHF.

The V and J genes are TRBV29-1 and TRBJ2-7; 7 bases line up with TRBD1. Looked up from germline, CDR1 is SQVTM and CDR2 is ANQGSEA. This CDR3 is built from 13 residues. The V segment lost 4 bases and the J segment 4 bases; nucleotides outside the gene matches: 7. CDR3 nucleotide sequence: TGCAGCGTTGTACCGACAGGGCGGTACGAGCAGTACTTC. Translating gives CSVVPTGRYEQYF.

This clonotype was counted many times. The chain links TRBV12-3 or TRBV12-4 to TRBJ1-1; D gene ambiguous. V lost 1 base to trimming and J lost 4 bases, with 7 bases between them. The CDR3 has 13 amino acids. The CDR3 bases are TGTGCCAGCAGTTTAGTGAGTGCCACTGAAGCTTTCTTT. Encoded protein: CASSLVSATEAFF.

At least ten counts were recorded for this clonotype. This chain joins TRBV4-1 and TRBJ2-7; the match to TRBD2 covers 8 bases. In germline, CDR1 is MGHRA, CDR2 YSYEKL. The CDR3 sequence is 19 residues long. J was trimmed by 2 bases and V by 4 bases; bases with no gene match: 19. The CDR3 sequence is CASSLEVSPSGSLTYEQYF. CDR3 DNA: TGCGCCAGCAGCCTAGAGGTATCCCCCAGCGGGAGCCTCACCTACGAGCAGTACTTC.

The chain carries TRBV27 and TRBJ2-5; 15 bases fit TRBD2. The CDR3 has 19 residues. Trimming removed 4 bases from V and 0 bases from J; junction bases left unmatched: 9. Germline-derived CDR1 and CDR2 are MNHEY and SMNVEV (reference sequence). The CDR3 coding sequence is TGTGCCAGCAGTTATCACGGGACTAGCGGGGGGTTGTACCAAGAGACCCAGTACTTC. Protein sequence: CASSYHGTSGGLYQETQYF.

This clonotype was picked up many times. The chain has TRBV28 and TRBJ2-5; 8 nucleotides agree with TRBD1. Germline CDR1 is MDHEN and CDR2 is SYDVKM. The J segment lost 5 bases and the V segment lost 5 bases, leaving 7 bases of the junction unmatched. This CDR3 region has 14 residues. The CDR3 DNA follows: TGTGCCAGCAGTACCTCGACAGGGGTTGAGACCCAGTACTTC. As protein: CASSTSTGVETQYF.